This TCR beta chain was profiled in a study of cytomegalovirus exposure and HLA in healthy donors. PCR used 60 Vbeta primers and 13 Jbeta primers. Assay used: immunoSEQ multiplex PCR; TCRdb lists only in-frame clones, some missing. Of around 94,000 clones in the sample, roughly 85% were seen once. Study outcomes and limitations: Trimming of TCR beta V- and J-genes showed a link, identified in a later analysis, to a missense DCLRE1C variant. Per published accounts, TCR beta sequences correctly predicted the HLA-A and HLA-B alleles of most subjects. Later analysis identified 16,000 or so TCR beta sequences associated with HLA alleles, using a false discovery rate threshold of 0.05.

As regards this clone: Its antigen is currently unknown.

Source material: PBMCs. The sequence came from a middle-aged man in good health and CMV-seronegative.

This CDR3 is CASAPGGLGEQYF. Written as DNA, the CDR3 is TGTGCCAGCGCTCCAGGGGGCTTGGGCGAGCAGTACTTC. The V call is TRBV9, the J call TRBJ2-7; 8 nucleotides agree with TRBD1. Trimming removed 7 bases from V and 6 bases from J; junction bases left unmatched: 9. The length of the CDR3 is 13 residues. The V gene's germline CDR1 is SGDLS and CDR2 YYNGEE.